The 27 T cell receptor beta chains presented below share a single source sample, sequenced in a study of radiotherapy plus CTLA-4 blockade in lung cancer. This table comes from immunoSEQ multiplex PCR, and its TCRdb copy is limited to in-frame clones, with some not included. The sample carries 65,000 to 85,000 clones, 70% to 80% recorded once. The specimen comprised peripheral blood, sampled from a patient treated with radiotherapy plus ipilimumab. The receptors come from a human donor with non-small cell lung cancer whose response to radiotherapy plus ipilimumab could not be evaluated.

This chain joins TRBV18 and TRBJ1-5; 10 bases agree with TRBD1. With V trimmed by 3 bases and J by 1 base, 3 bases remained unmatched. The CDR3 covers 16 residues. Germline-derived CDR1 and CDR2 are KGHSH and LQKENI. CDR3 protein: CASSPRTGGSNQPQHF. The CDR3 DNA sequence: TGTGCCAGCTCACCCCGGACAGGGGGGAGCAATCAGCCCCAGCATTTT.

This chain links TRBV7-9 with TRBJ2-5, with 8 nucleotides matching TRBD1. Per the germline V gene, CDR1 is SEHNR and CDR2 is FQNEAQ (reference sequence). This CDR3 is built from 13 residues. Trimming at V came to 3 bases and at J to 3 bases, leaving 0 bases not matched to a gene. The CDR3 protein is CASSLDREETQYF. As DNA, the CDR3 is TGTGCCAGCAGCTTGGACAGGGAAGAGACCCAGTACTTC.

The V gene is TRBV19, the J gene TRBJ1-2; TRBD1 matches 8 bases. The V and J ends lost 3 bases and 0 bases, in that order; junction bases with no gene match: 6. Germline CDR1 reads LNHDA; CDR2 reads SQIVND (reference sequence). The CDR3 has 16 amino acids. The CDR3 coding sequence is TGTGCCAGTAGTATTAGGGGACAGGCCACTAACTATGGCTACACCTTC. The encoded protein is CASSIRGQATNYGYTF.

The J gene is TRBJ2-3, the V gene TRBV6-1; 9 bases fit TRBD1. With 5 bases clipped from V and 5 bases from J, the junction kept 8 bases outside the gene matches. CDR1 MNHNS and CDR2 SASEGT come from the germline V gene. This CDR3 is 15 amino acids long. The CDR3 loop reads CASSLTGGERDTQYF. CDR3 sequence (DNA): TGTGCCAGCAGTTTAACAGGGGGCGAGAGAGATACGCAGTATTTT.

The CDR3 sequence: CASSKKTGTGLFYGYTF. The CDR3 bases are TGTGCCAGCAGCAAAAAAACCGGGACAGGTCTGTTCTATGGCTACACCTTC. The V and J genes are TRBV13 and TRBJ1-2, with TRBD1 matching 8 bases. The CDR3 sequence is 17 residues long. Germline V lookup: CDR1 PRHDT, CDR2 FYEKMQ (reference sequence). With 5 bases clipped from V and 4 bases from J, the junction kept 15 bases outside the gene matches.

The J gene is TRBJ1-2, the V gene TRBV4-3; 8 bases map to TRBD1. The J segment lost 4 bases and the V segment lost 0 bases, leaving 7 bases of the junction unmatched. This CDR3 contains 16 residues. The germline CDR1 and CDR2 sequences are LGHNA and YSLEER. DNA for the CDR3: TGCGCCAGCAGCCAAGAAGGATACAGGGGGATCTATGGCTACACCTTC. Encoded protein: CASSQEGYRGIYGYTF.

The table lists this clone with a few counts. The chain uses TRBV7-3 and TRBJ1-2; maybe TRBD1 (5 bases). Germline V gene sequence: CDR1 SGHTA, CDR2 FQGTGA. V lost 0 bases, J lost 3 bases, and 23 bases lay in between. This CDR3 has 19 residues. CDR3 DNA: TGTGCCAGCAGCTTAACACGGTCGGTCGGTTATAGGGGTCACTATGGCTACACCTTC. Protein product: CASSLTRSVGYRGHYGYTF.

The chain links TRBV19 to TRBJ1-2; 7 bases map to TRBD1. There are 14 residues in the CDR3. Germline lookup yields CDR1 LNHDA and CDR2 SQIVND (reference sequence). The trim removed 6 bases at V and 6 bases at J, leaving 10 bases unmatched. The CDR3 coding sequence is TGTGCCAGTAGCTCCGACAGGGACGAGCATGGCTACACCTTC. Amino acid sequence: CASSSDRDEHGYTF.

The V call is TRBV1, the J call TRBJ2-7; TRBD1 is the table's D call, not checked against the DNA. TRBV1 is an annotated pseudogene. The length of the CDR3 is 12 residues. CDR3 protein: CTSSPGSYEQYF. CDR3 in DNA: TGCACCAGCAGCCCAGGGTCCTACGAGCAGTACTTC.

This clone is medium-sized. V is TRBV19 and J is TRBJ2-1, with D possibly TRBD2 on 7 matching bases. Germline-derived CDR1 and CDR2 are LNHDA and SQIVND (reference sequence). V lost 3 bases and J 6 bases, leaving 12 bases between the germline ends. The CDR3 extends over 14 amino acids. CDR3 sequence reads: CASSMGGPPNEQFF. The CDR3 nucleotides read TGTGCCAGTAGTATGGGGGGGCCCCCCAATGAGCAGTTCTTC.

Here the CDR3 DNA reads TGTGCTAGTGGTTCGACAGGGGAGGTTGGAAACACCATATATTTT. Protein: CASGSTGEVGNTIYF. The chain carries TRBV12-5 and TRBJ1-3; 8 nucleotides line up with TRBD1. In germline, CDR1 is LGHNT, CDR2 FRNRAP. CDR3 length: 15 residues. The V and J ends lost 4 bases and 3 bases, in that order; junction bases with no gene match: 5.

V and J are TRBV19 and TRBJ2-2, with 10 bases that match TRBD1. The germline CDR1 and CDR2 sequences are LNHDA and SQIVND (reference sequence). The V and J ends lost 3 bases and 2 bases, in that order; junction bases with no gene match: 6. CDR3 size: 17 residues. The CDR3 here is CASSMRQGARNTGELFF. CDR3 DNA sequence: TGTGCCAGTAGTATGAGACAGGGGGCGCGAAACACCGGGGAGCTGTTTTTT.

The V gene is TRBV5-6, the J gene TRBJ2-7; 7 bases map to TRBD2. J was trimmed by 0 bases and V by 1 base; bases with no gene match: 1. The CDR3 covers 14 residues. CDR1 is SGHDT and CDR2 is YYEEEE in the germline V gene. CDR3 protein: CASSLWGGSYEQYF. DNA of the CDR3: TGTGCCAGCAGCTTGTGGGGGGGCTCCTACGAGCAGTACTTC. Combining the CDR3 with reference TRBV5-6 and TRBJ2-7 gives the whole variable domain DAGVTQSPTHLIKTRGQQVTLRCSPKSGHDTVSWYQQALGQGPQFIFQYYEEEERQRGNFPDRFSGHQFPNYSSELNVNALLLGDSALYLCASSLWGGSYEQYFGPGTRLTVT.

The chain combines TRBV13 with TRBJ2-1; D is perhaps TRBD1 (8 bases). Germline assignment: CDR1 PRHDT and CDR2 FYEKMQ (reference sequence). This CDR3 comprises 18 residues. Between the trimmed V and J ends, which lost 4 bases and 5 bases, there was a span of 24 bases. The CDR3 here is CASSSRGRLAGDNNEQFF. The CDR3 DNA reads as TGTGCCAGCAGCTCCAGGGGGCGCTTGGCGGGGGACAACAATGAGCAGTTCTTC.

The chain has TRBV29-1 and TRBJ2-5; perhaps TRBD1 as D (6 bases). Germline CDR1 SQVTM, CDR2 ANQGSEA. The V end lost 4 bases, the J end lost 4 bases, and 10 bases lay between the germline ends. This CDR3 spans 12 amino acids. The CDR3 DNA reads TGCAGCGTTGGGCAGGGGAGAGAGACCCAGTACTTC. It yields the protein CSVGQGRETQYF.

The CDR3 DNA follows: TGCGCCAGCAGCTTGGAAGTAGGACAGGGTTACGAGCAGTACTTC. As protein: CASSLEVGQGYEQYF. The chain is built from TRBV5-1 and TRBJ2-7; 8 bases are shared with TRBD1. CDR1 SGHRS and CDR2 YFSETQ come from the germline V gene. V lost 0 bases to trimming and J lost 4 bases; unmatched junction nucleotides: 6. The CDR3 has 15 amino acids.

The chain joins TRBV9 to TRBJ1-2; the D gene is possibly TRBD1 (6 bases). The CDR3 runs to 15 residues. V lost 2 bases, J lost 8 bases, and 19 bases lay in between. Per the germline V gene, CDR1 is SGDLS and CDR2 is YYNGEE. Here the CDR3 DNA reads TGTGCCAGCAGCGTCGCCTCAGCAGGGGCCGAGGGCTACACCTTC. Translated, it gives CASSVASAGAEGYTF.

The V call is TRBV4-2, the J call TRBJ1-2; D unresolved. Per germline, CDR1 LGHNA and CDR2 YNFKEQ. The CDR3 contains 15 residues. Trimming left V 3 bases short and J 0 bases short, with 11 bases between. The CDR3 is CASSHETLANYGYTF. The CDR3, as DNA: TGTGCCAGCAGCCACGAGACCCTAGCTAACTATGGCTACACCTTC.

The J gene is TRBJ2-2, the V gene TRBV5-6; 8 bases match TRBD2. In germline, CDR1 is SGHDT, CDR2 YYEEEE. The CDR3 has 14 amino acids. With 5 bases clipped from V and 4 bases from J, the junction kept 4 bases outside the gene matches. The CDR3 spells CASRRGVVTGELFF. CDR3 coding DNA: TGTGCCAGCAGGCGGGGGGTGGTCACCGGGGAGCTGTTTTTT.

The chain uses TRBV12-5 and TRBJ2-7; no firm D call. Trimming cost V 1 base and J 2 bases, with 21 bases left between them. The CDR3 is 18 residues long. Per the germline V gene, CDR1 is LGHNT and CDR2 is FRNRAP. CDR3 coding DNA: TGTGCTAGTGGTTTGGCCGCCAGAGGTGCCCTCAATCCCTACGAGCAGTACTTC. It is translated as CASGLAARGALNPYEQYF.

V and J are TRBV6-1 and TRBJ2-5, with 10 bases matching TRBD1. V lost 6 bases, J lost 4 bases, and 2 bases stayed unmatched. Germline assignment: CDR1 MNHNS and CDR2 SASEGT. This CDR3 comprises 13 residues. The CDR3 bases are TGTGCCAGCAGGACAGGGGGCGCAGAGACCCAGTACTTC. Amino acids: CASRTGGAETQYF.

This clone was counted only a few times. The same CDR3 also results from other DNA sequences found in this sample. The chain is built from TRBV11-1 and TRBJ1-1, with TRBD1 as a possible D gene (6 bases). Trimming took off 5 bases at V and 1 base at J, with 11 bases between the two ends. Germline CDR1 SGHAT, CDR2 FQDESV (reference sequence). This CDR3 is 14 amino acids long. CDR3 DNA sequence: TGTGCCAGCAGCCCAGACAGGTCGAACACTGAAGCTTTCTTT. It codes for CASSPDRSNTEAFF.

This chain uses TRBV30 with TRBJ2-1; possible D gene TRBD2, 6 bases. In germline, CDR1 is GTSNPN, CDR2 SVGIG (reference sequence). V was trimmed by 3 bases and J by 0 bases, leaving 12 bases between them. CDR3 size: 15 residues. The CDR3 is CAWSLAVSSYNEQFF. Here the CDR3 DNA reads TGTGCCTGGAGCTTAGCGGTGAGCTCCTACAATGAGCAGTTCTTC.

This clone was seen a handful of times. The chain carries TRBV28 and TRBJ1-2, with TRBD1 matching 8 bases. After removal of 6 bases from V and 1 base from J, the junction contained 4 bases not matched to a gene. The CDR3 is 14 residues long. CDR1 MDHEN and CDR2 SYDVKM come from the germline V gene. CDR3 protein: CASSSTGGNYGYTF. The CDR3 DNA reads TGTGCCAGCAGCTCCACAGGGGGTAACTATGGCTACACCTTC.

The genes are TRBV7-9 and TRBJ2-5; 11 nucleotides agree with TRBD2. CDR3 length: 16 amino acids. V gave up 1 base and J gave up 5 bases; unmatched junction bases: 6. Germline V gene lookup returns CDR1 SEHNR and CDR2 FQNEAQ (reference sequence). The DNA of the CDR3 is TGTGCCAGCAGCTTAGGACTAGCGGGAACACAGGAGACCCAGTACTTC. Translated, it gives CASSLGLAGTQETQYF.

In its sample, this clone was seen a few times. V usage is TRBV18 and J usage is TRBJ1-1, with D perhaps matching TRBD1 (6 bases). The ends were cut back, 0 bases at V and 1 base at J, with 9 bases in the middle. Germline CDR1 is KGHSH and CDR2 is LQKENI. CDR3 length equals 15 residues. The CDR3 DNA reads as TGTGCCAGCTCACCACCGACAGGTGAGAACACTGAAGCTTTCTTT. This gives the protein CASSPPTGENTEAFF.

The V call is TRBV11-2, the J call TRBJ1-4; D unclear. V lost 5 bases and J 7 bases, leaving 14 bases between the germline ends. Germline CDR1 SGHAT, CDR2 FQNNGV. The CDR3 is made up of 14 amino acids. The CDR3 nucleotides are TGTGCCAGCAGCGCCGGGAGCGGCTTTGAAAAACTGTTTTTT. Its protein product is CASSAGSGFEKLFF.